This TCR beta chain was identified in a study of persistence of HIV-infected CD4 T cells. Study-wide results and limits: Antigen-responding cells were enriched for degenerate expanded CDR3beta sequences.

Cells were stimulated nonspecifically with anti-CD3/anti-CD28 magnetic beads. Sorting selected CD4+ T cells upregulating both CD40 ligand and CD69. This was the immunoSEQ version 4 assay in survey mode. Generated by immunoSEQ multiplex PCR, the TCRdb table keeps only in-frame clones and is missing some. The table has roughly 43,000 clones, 89% seen once. With regard to this clone: The antigen is not known.

The clonotype comes from an adult man with HIV who was CMV-seropositive. This sample comprised CD4+ T cells sorted from PBMCs after roughly 18-hour stimulation, obtained from a patient who received antiretroviral therapy.

The CDR3 sequence: CASSNRENNEQFF. DNA for the CDR3: TGTGCCAGCTCTAACAGGGAAAACAATGAGCAGTTCTTC. This sequence joins TRBV18 and TRBJ2-1, with a tentative D call TRBD1 (6 bases). The germline CDR1 and CDR2 sequences are KGHSH and LQKENI. V shed 6 bases and J shed 5 bases, with 11 bases lying between them. The CDR3 is 13 residues long.